The 4 T cell receptor beta chains below all came from one sample that was sequenced in a study of CD8 T cells in ankylosing spondylitis. TCRdb reprocessed the 5' RACE reads with MiXCR, giving one entry per CDR3 protein. The table records 100,000 or so distinct CDR3 sequences, 9% of them present only once. General study findings and limits: One TCR beta motif, made up of roughly 8 highly homologous variants, appeared characteristic of ankylosing spondylitis blood.

Their recognized antigens are unknown. The sample was blood, either unsorted or a sorted T cell fraction (not recorded which). Receptor source: a male donor with ankylosing spondylitis.

This clonotype came up many times. The J gene is TRBJ2-3, the V gene TRBV4-1, with a possible D match to TRBD2 (6 bases). Deletions cut 0 bases from V and 2 bases from J, with 15 bases between. CDR1 is MGHRA and CDR2 is YSYEKL in the germline V gene. This CDR3 spans 17 amino acids. CDR3 sequence (DNA): TGCGCCAGCAGCCAAGAAGGCAAGGGAGGAAACACAGATACGCAGTATTTT. This codes for CASSQEGKGGNTDTQYF.

Comment on this clonotype: A junction boundary mismatches the germline segment, possibly from a read error. The chain joins TRBV24-1 to TRBJ2-1; no definite D call. This CDR3 is 16 amino acids long. CDR1 is KGHDR, CDR2 SFDVKD, per germline. As DNA, the CDR3 is TGTGCCACCAGTGAGTCGCAGACGGACCCCTACTATGAGCAGTTCTTC. Encoded protein: CATSESQTDPYYEQFF.

This clonotype was observed a handful of times. The chain carries TRBV7-9 and TRBJ2-3; the match to TRBD1 covers 7 bases. Germline V lookup: CDR1 SEHNR, CDR2 FQNEAQ (reference sequence). The length of the CDR3 is 15 residues. J gave up 3 bases and V 3 bases, and 6 bases lay outside the gene matches. This CDR3 is CASSFDRDGTDTQYF. For the CDR3, the DNA is TGTGCCAGCAGCTTCGACAGGGACGGGACAGATACGCAGTATTTT.

V is TRBV27 and J is TRBJ1-6; D might be TRBD1 (6 bases). Germline V lookup: CDR1 MNHEY, CDR2 SMNVEV (reference sequence). The CDR3 consists of 14 residues. V lost 4 bases and J 9 bases, leaving 13 bases between the germline ends. The CDR3 is CASSYDPRGSPLHF. CDR3 coding DNA: TGTGCCAGCAGTTACGATCCCAGGGGTTCACCCCTCCACTTT.